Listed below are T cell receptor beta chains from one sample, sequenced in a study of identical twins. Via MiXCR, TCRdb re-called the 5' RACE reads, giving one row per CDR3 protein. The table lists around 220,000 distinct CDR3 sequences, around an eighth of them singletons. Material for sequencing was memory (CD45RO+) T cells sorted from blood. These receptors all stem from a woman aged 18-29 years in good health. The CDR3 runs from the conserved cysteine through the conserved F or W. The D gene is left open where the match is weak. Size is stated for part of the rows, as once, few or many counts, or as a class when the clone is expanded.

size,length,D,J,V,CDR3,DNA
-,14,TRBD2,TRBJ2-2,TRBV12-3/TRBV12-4,CASRLAGDTGELFF,TGTGCCAGCAGGCTAGCGGGAGACACCGGGGAGCTGTTTTTT
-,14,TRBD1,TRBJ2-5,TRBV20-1,CSAPTGSEGRDQYF,TGCAGTGCACCGACAGGGTCCGAAGGAAGGGACCAGTACTTC
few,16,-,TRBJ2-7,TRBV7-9,CASSSTRSVDSYEQYF,TGTGCCAGCAGCTCCACGAGATCAGTAGACTCCTACGAGCAGTACTTC
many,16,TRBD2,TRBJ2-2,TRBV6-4,CASSDSAGGDTGELFF,TGTGCCAGCAGTGACTCTGCGGGGGGCGACACCGGGGAGCTGTTTTTT
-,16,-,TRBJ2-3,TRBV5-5,CASSSGGLASTDTQYF,TGTGCCAGCAGCTCAGGGGGGTTAGCTAGCACAGATACGCAGTATTTT
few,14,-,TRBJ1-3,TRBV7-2,CASSLVVSGNTIYF,TGTGCCAGCAGCTTAGTGGTCTCCGGAAACACCATATATTTT
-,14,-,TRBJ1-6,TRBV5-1,CASSLSDYNSPLHF,TGCGCCAGCAGCTTGTCAGATTATAATTCACCCCTCCACTTT
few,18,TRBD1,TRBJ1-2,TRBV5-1,CASSLPQGQGPTLYGYTF,TGCGCCAGCAGCTTGCCGCAGGGACAGGGGCCAACCTTGTATGGCTACACCTTC
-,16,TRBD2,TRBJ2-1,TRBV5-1,CASSFGGRGSYNEQFF,TGCGCCAGCAGCTTTGGCGGGAGGGGTTCCTACAATGAGCAGTTCTTC
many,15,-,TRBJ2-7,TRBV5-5,CASSPTGTRRYEQYF,TGTGCCAGCAGCCCCACCGGGACCAGACGCTACGAGCAGTACTTC
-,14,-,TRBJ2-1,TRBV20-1,CSARDSSHYNEQFF,TGCAGTGCTAGAGATTCCAGCCATTACAATGAGCAGTTCTTC
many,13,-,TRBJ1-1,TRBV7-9,CASSLAENTEAFF,TGTGCCAGCAGCTTAGCAGAGAACACTGAAGCTTTCTTT